The entry that follows covers one T cell receptor beta chain sequence. What it recognizes is unknown. Samples came from axillary lymph nodes draining the breast cancer. Germline CDR1 is SEHNR and CDR2 is FQNEAQ (reference sequence). The CDR3 runs 17 residues. V was shortened by 7 bases and J by 0 bases, with 21 bases between the two germline ends. The sample originates from a study of breast tumors, draining lymph nodes, adjacent tissues. Study results and limitations: Tumors had less TCR diversity than lymph nodes, more than nontumor tissue. The data were judged consistent with most tumor T cells coming from lymph node and expanding in tumor. Luminal-like breast cancer showed significantly higher tumor–nontumor repertoire similarity than basal-like.

Via MiXCR, TCRdb re-called the multiplex PCR reads, giving one row per CDR3 protein. Among 250,000 or so distinct CDR3 sequences listed, 30% were seen once. The rearrangement links TRBV7-9 to TRBJ1-1, with D perhaps matching TRBD1 (6 bases). The sample taken for sequencing was axillary lymph node tissue. The source of this sequence is a female donor with breast cancer. Some clones in this sample may be carry-over from other donors' samples. The CDR3 loop reads CASTPSASGQLNTEAFF. The CDR3 DNA reads as TGTGCCAGCACCCCCAGCGCAAGTGGACAGCTGAACACTGAAGCTTTCTTT.